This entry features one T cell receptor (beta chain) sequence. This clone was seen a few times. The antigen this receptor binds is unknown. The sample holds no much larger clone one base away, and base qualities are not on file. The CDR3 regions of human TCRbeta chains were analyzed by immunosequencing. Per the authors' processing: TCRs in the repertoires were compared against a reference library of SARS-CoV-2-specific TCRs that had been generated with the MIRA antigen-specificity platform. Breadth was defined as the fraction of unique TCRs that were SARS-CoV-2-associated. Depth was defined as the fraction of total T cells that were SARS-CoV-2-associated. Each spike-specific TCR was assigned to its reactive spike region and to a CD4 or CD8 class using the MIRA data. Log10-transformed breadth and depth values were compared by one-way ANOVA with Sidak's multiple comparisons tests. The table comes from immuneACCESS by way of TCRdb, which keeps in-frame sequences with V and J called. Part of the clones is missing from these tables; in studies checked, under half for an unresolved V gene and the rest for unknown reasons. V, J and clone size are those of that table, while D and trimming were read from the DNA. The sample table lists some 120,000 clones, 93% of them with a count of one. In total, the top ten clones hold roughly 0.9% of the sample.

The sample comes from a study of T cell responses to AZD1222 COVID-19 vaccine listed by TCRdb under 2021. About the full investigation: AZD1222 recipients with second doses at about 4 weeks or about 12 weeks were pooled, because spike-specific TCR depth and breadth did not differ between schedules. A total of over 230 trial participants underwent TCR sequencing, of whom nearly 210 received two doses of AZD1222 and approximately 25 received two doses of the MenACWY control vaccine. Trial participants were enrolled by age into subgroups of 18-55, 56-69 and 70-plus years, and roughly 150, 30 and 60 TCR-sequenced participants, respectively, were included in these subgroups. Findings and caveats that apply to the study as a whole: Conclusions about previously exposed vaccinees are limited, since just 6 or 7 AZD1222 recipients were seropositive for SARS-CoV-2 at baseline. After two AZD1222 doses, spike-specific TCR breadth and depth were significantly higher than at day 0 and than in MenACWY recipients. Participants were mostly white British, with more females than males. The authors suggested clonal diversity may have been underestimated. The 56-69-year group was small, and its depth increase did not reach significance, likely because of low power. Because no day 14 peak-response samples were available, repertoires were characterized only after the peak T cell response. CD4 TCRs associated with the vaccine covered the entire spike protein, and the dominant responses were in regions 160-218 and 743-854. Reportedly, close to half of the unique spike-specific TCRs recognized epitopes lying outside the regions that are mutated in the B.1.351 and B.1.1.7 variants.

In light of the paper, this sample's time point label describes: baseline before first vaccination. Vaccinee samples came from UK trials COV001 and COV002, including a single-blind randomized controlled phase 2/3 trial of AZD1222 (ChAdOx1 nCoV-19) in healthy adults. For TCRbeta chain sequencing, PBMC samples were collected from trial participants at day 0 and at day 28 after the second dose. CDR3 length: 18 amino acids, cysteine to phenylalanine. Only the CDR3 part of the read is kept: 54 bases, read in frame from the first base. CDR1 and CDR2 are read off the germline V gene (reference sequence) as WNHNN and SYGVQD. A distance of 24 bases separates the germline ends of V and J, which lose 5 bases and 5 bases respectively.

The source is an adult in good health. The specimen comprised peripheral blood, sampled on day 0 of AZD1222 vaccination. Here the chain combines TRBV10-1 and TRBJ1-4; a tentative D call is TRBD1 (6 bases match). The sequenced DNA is TGCGCCAGCAGTACCTTGGGCCCTCTCATGGGGGCAAATGAAAAACTGTTTTTT. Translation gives CASSTLGPLMGANEKLFF.